The present TCR beta chain was sequenced within a study of cytomegalovirus exposure and HLA in healthy donors. With 60 Vbeta and 13 Jbeta primers, the PCR was carried out. The assay was immunoSEQ multiplex PCR, and TCRdb's table has in-frame clones only and misses some. The data show about 100,000 clones, with 65% to 80% seen just once and more than 15% held by the top ten. General study results and limits: Later findings reportedly placed an Asian-associated ancestry cluster below the approximately 650-donor mean for N-insertions. Using the classifier, cytomegalovirus status was reportedly diagnosed with high specificity and sensitivity. After further analysis at a later stage, 16,951 TCR beta sequences were associated with HLA alleles at 0.05 false discovery rate.

As concerns this clone: Its antigen remains unidentified.

V was pared by 3 bases and J by 3 bases, with 0 bases of the junction left unmatched. The CDR3 is made up of 13 amino acids. Looked up from germline, CDR1 is SGHDT and CDR2 is YYEEEE. The chain uses TRBV5-6 and TRBJ2-5; 9 bases are a match to TRBD1. The clonotype comes from a woman between 18 and 30 years old in good health and CMV-seropositive. The sequencing sample was made of PBMCs. The CDR3 here is CASSWDREETQYF. The DNA for the CDR3 is TGTGCCAGCAGCTGGGACAGGGAAGAGACCCAGTACTTC.